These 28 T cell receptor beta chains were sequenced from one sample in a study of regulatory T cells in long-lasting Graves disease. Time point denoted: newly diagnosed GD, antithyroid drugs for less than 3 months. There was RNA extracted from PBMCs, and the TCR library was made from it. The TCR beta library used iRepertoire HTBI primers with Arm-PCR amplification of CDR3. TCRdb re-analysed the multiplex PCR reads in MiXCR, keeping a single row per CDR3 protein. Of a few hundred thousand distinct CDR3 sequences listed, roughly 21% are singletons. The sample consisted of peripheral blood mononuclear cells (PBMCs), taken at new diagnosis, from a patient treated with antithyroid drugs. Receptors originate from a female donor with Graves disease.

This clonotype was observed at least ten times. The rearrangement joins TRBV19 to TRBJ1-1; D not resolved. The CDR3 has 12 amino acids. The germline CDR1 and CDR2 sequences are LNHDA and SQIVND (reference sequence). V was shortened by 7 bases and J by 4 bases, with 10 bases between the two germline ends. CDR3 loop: CASNFIGTEAFF. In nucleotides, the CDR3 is TGTGCCAGTAACTTCATCGGCACTGAAGCTTTCTTT.

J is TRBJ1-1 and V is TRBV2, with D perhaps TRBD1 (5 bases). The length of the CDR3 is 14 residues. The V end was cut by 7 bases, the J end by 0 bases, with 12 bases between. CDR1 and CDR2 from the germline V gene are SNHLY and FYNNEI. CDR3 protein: CASKTGQLNTEAFF. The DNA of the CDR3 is TGTGCCAGCAAAACGGGGCAGTTGAACACTGAAGCTTTCTTT.

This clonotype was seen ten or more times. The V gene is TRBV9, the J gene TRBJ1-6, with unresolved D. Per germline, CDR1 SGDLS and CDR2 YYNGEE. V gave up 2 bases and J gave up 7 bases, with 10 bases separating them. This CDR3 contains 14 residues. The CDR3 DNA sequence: TGTGCCAGCAGCGTGGGCAGTCTGAATTCACCCCTCCACTTT. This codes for CASSVGSLNSPLHF.

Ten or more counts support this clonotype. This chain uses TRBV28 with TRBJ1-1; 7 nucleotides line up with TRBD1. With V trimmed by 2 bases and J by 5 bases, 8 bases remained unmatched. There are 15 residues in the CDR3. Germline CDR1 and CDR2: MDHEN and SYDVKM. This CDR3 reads CASSLGSTGKTEAFF. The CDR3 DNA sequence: TGTGCCAGCAGTTTAGGATCGACAGGGAAAACTGAAGCTTTCTTT.

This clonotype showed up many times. The CDR3: CASSQTGQSPLHF. The CDR3 DNA sequence: TGCGCCAGCAGCCAGACAGGGCAATCACCCCTCCACTTT. This chain uses TRBV4-3 with TRBJ1-6, with TRBD1 identical over 7 bases. This CDR3 is built from 13 residues. The germline gives CDR1 LGHNA, CDR2 YSLEER. The junction had 3 bases not matched to a gene; V was cut back by 3 bases and J by 10 bases.

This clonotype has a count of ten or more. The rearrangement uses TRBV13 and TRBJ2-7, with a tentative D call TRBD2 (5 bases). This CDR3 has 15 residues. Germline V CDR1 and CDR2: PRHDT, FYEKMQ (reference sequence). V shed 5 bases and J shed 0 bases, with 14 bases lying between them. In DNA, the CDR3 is TGTGCCAGCAGCCGAGGACTGAGTAGCTCCTACGAGCAGTACTTC. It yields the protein CASSRGLSSSYEQYF.

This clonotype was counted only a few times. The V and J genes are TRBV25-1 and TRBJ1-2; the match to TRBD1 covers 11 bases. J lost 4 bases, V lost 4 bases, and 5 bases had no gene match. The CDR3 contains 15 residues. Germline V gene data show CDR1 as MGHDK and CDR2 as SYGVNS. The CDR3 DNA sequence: TGTGCCAGCAGTGCCGGACAGGGGGCGTTCTATGGCTACACCTTC. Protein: CASSAGQGAFYGYTF.

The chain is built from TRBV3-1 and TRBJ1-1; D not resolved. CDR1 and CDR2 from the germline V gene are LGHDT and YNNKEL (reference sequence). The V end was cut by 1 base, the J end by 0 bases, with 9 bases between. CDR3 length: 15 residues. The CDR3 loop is CASSQVYRVNTEAFF. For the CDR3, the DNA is TGTGCCAGCAGCCAAGTTTACCGGGTGAACACTGAAGCTTTCTTT.

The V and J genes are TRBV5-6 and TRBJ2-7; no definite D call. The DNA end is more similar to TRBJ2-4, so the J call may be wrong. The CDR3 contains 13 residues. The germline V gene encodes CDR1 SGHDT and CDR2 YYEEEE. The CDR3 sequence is CASSLVPKDIQYF. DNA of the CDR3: TGTGCCAGCAGCTTGGTACCAAAGGACATTCAGTACTTC.

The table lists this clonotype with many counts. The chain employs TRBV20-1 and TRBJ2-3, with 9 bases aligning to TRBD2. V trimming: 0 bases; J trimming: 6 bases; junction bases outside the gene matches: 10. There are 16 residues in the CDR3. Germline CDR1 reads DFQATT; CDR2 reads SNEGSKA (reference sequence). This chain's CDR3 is CSARDQKAGGRDTQYF. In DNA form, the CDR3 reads TGCAGTGCTAGAGATCAGAAGGCGGGAGGGCGGGATACGCAGTATTTT.

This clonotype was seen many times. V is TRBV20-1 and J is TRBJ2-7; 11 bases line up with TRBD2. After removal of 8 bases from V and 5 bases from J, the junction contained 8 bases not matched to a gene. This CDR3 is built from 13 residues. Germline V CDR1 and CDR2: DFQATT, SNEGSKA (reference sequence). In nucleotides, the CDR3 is TGCAGTTGTCGTAGCGGGGGGGGCCACGAGCAGTACTTC. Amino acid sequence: CSCRSGGGHEQYF.

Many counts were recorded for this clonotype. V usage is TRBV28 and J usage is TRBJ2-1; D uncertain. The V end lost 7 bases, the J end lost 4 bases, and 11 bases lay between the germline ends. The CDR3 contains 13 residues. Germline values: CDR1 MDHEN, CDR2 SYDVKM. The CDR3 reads CASNLDDYNEQFF. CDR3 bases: TGTGCCAGCAACTTGGACGATTACAATGAGCAGTTCTTC.

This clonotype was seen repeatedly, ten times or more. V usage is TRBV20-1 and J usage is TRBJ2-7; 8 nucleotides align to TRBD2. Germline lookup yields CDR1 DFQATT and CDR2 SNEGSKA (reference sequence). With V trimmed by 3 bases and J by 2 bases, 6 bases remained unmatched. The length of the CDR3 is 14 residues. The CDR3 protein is CSASPIGGAYEQYF. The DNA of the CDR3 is TGCAGTGCTAGTCCCATCGGGGGGGCCTACGAGCAGTACTTC.

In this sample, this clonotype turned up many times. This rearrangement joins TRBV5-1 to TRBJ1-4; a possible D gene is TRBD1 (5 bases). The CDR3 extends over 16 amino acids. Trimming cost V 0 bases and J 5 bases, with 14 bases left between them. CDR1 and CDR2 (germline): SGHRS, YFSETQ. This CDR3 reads CASSLDPGRTNEKLFF. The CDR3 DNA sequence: TGCGCCAGCAGCTTGGATCCGGGACGAACAAATGAAAAACTGTTTTTT.

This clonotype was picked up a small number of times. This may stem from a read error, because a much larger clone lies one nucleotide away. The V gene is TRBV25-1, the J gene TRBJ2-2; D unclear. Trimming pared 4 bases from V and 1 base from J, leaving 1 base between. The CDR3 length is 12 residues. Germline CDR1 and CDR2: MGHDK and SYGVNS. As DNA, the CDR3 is TGTGCCAGCAGTGGGAACACCGGGGAGCTGTTTTTT. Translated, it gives CASSGNTGELFF. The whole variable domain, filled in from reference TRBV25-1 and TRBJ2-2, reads EADIYQTPRYLVIGTGKKITLECSQTMGHDKMYWYQQDPGMELHLIHYSYGVNSTEKGDLSSESTVSRIRTEHFPLTLESARPSHTSQYLCASSGNTGELFFGEGSRLTVL.

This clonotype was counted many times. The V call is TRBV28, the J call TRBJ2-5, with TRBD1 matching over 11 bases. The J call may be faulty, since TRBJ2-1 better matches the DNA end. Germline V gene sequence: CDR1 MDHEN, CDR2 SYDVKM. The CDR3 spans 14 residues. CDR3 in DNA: TGTGCCAGCAGGGGACAGGGGGGTCCGGATGAGCAGTTCTTC. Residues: CASRGQGGPDEQFF.

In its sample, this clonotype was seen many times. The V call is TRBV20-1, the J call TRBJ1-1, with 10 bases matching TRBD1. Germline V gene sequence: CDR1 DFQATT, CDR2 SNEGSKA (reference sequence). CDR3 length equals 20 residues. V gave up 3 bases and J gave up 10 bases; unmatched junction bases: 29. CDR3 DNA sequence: TGCAGTGCTAGTCCCCGGGACAGGGGCACTCGATTCGCCGAGGGGATTGGAGCTTTCTTT. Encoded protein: CSASPRDRGTRFAEGIGAFF.

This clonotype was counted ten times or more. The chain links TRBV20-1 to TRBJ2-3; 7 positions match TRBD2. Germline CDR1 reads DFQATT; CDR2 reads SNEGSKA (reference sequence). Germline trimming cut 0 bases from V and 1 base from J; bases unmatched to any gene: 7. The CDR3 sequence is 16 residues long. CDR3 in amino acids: CSARDVSAGGTDTQYF. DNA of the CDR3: TGCAGTGCTAGAGATGTCAGTGCGGGGGGCACAGATACGCAGTATTTT.

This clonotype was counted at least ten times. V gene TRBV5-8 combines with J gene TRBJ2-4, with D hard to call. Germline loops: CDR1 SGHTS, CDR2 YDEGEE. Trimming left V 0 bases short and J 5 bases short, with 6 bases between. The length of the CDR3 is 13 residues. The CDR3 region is CASSLGLENIQYF. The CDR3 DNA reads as TGTGCCAGCAGCTTGGGTCTGGAAAACATTCAGTACTTC.

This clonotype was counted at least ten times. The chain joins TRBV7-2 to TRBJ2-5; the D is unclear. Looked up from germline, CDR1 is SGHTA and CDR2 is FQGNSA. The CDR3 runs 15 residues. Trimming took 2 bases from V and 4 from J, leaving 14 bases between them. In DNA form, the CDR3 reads TGTGCCAGCAGCTTATATGCTTCCCACGGAGAGACCCAGTACTTC. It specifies CASSLYASHGETQYF. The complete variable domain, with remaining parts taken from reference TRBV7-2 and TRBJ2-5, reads GAGVSQSPSNKVTEKGKDVELRCDPISGHTALYWYRQSLGQGLEFLIYFQGNSAPDKSGLPSDRFSAERTGGSVSTLTIQRTQQEDSAVYLCASSLYASHGETQYFGPGTRLLVL.

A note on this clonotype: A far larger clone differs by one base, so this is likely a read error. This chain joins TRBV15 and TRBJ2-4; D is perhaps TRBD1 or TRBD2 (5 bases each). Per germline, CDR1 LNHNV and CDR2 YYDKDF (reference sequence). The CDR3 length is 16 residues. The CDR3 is CATSRDRGGEGRKQVF. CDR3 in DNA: TGTGCCACCAGCAGAGATCGGGGCGGAGAGGGTCGCAAGCAGGTCTTC.

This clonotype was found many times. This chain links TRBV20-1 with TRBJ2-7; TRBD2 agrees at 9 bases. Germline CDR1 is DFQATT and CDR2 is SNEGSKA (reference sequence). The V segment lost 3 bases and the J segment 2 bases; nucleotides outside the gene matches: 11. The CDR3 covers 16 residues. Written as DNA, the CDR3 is TGCAGTGCTAGGGGAGCCTCAGGCGGGAGGGCCTACGAGCAGTACTTC. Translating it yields CSARGASGGRAYEQYF.

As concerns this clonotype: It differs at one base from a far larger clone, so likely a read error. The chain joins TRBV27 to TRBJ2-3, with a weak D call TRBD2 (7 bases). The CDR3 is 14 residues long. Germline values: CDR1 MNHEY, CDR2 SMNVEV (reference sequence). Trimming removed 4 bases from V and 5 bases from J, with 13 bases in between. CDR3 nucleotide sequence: TGTGCCAGCAGTTGGGGGGGGGGCATAGATACGCAGTATTTT. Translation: CASSWGGGIDTQYF.

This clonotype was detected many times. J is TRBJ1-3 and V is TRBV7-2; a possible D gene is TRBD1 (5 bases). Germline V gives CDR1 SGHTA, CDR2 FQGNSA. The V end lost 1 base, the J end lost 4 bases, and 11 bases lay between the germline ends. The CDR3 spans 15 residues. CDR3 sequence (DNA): TGTGCCAGCAGCTTAGTGGGGACGCAAGGAAACACCATATATTTT. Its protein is CASSLVGTQGNTIYF.

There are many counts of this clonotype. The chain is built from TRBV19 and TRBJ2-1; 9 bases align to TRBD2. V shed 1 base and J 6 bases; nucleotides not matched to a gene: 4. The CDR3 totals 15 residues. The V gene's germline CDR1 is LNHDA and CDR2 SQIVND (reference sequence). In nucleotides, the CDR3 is TGTGCCAGTAGTATAGGGAGCGGGAGGAGCAATGAGCAGTTCTTC. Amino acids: CASSIGSGRSNEQFF.

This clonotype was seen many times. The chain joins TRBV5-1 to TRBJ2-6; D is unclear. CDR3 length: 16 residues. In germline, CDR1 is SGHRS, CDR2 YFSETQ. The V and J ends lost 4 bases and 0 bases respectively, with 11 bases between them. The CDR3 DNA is TGCGCCAGCAGCGTGGACGGAAGCTCTGGGGCCAACGTCCTGACTTTC. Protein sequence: CASSVDGSSGANVLTF.

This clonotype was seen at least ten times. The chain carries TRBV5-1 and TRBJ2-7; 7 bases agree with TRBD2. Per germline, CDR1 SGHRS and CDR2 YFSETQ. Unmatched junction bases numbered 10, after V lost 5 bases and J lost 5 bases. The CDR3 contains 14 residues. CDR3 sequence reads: CASSYVGGDDEQYF. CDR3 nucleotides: TGCGCCAGCAGTTACGTTGGGGGGGACGACGAGCAGTACTTC.

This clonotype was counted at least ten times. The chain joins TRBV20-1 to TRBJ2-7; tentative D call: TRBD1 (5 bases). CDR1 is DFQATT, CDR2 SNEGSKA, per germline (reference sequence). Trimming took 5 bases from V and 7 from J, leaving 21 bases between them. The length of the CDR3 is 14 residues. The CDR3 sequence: CSARAEYRPWEQYF. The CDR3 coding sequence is TGCAGTGCTCGAGCCGAGTACAGGCCCTGGGAGCAGTACTTC.